Listed here are 12 T cell receptor beta chains from one sample, sequenced in a study of blood T cell repertoires in COVID-19. Method: immunoSEQ multiplex PCR; TCRdb's copy keeps in-frame clones and lacks some. The repertoire has over 75,000 clones, about 82% of them found once; the top ten carry 25%. Sequenced: peripheral blood. These TCRs come from a human donor in a cohort sampled during active COVID-19.

The chain is built from TRBV7-8 and TRBJ1-6; D remains ambiguous. The CDR3 is made up of 14 amino acids. CDR1 SGHVS and CDR2 FQNEAQ come from the germline V gene. Trimming took 5 bases from V and 0 from J, leaving 5 bases between them. The CDR3 loop is CASSHSSYNSPLHF. The CDR3 DNA is TGTGCCAGCAGCCACAGCTCCTATAATTCACCCCTCCACTTT. Using reference TRBV7-8 and TRBJ1-6 for the parts outside the CDR3, the full variable domain is GAGVSQSPRYKVAKRGQDVALRCDPISGHVSLFWYQQALGQGPEFLTYFQNEAQLDKSGLPSDRFFAERPEGSVSTLKIQRTQQEDSAVYLCASSHSSYNSPLHFGNGTRLTVT.

The chain employs TRBV25-1 and TRBJ2-5, with 8 positions matching TRBD2. The V and J ends lost 5 bases and 3 bases, in that order; junction bases with no gene match: 8. Germline CDR1 reads MGHDK; CDR2 reads SYGVNS. The CDR3 is 15 residues long. The CDR3 here is CASSSHAGGEETQYF. CDR3 nucleotide sequence: TGTGCCAGCAGTTCCCATGCGGGAGGAGAAGAGACCCAGTACTTC. The variable domain in full, with the rest retrieved from reference TRBV25-1 and TRBJ2-5, is EADIYQTPRYLVIGTGKKITLECSQTMGHDKMYWYQQDPGMELHLIHYSYGVNSTEKGDLSSESTVSRIRTEHFPLTLESARPSHTSQYLCASSSHAGGEETQYFGPGTRLLVL.

The CDR3 nucleotides read TGTGCCAGCAGCCTCGGGACAGGGGGCTCAGGAAACACCATATATTTT. Translated: CASSLGTGGSGNTIYF. The chain couples TRBV7-6 to TRBJ1-3; 12 bases align to TRBD1. V shed 5 bases, J shed 4 bases, and the junction held 6 bases outside the gene matches. Per germline, CDR1 SGHVS and CDR2 FNYEAQ. This CDR3 region has 16 residues.

The rearrangement joins TRBV27 to TRBJ2-7, with D possibly TRBD2 on 6 matching bases. V lost 2 bases, J lost 7 bases, and 9 bases lay in between. Per germline, CDR1 MNHEY and CDR2 SMNVEV (reference sequence). This CDR3 has 12 amino acids. The CDR3 DNA follows: TGTGCCAGCAGTTTAGGGGCGGGAGAGCAGTACTTC. This codes for CASSLGAGEQYF.

This chain uses TRBV15 with TRBJ2-1; D is possibly TRBD1 (5 bases). This CDR3 comprises 15 residues. Germline V gene data show CDR1 as LNHNV and CDR2 as YYDKDF (reference sequence). V was cut by 2 bases and J by 3 bases, with 11 bases left in between. This CDR3 reads CATSRTGKDYNEQFF. DNA of the CDR3: TGTGCCACCAGCAGAACAGGCAAGGACTACAATGAGCAGTTCTTC.

This chain joins TRBV6-6 and TRBJ1-2; D possibly corresponds to TRBD1 (5 bases). The CDR3 sequence is 15 residues long. Trimming took off 6 bases at V and 0 bases at J, with 14 bases between the two ends. Germline V gene data show CDR1 as MNHNY and CDR2 as SVGAGI (reference sequence). The CDR3 DNA reads TGTGCCAGCAGGCCGGGGGGGAGAGCTAACTATGGCTACACCTTC. Translating it yields CASRPGGRANYGYTF.

This sequence joins TRBV7-8 and TRBJ2-1; D ambiguous. The CDR3 is 15 residues long. V was cut by 5 bases and J by 2 bases, with 13 bases left in between. CDR1 and CDR2 from the germline V gene are SGHVS and FQNEAQ. CDR3 residues: CASSPPVGPYNEQFF. CDR3 bases: TGTGCCAGCAGCCCCCCCGTCGGTCCCTACAATGAGCAGTTCTTC.

This sequence joins TRBV7-6 and TRBJ2-7, with a tentative D call TRBD1 (6 bases). Between the trimmed V and J ends, which lost 5 bases and 5 bases, there was a span of 13 bases. Germline lookup yields CDR1 SGHVS and CDR2 FNYEAQ. This CDR3 region has 13 residues. The CDR3 loop reads CASSTYRAHEQYF. For the CDR3, the DNA is TGTGCCAGCAGCACCTACAGGGCCCACGAGCAGTACTTC.

The genes are TRBV9 and TRBJ2-1; TRBD2 is a possible D gene (5 bases). With 0 bases removed from V and 6 bases from J, the gap between germline ends came to 10 bases. This CDR3 is built from 14 residues. Germline CDR1 and CDR2: SGDLS and YYNGEE. In nucleotides, the CDR3 is TGTGCCAGCAGCGTAGAACTAGTCGCCAATGAGCAGTTCTTC. This codes for CASSVELVANEQFF. Filled out from reference TRBV9 and TRBJ2-1, the complete variable domain reads DSGVTQTPKHLITATGQRVTLRCSPRSGDLSVYWYQQSLDQGLQFLIQYYNGEERAKGNILERFSAQQFPDLHSELNLSSLELGDSALYFCASSVELVANEQFFGPGTRLTVL.

This chain uses TRBV29-1 with TRBJ1-1, with a weak D call TRBD1 (5 bases). Per the germline V gene, CDR1 is SQVTM and CDR2 is ANQGSEA. This CDR3 spans 12 amino acids. Between the trimmed V and J ends, which lost 0 bases and 6 bases, there was a span of 8 bases. The CDR3: CSVEEGEAEAFF. CDR3 coding DNA: TGCAGCGTTGAAGAAGGGGAGGCTGAAGCTTTCTTT.

The V gene is TRBV19, the J gene TRBJ1-4; no clear D. Germline assignment: CDR1 LNHDA and CDR2 SQIVND (reference sequence). The CDR3 sequence is 14 residues long. Trimming took off 0 bases at V and 7 bases at J, with 9 bases between the two ends. The CDR3 coding sequence is TGTGCCAGTAGTATAGAGGCGGAGGCTGAAAAACTGTTTTTT. It specifies CASSIEAEAEKLFF.

This clone was detected only a few times. This rearrangement joins TRBV6-2 or TRBV6-3 to TRBJ2-1; TRBD1 aligns across 7 bases. The CDR3 is 13 amino acids. Trimming at V came to 4 bases and at J to 10 bases, leaving 7 bases not matched to a gene. The germline gives CDR1 MNHEY, CDR2 SVGEGT. The CDR3 sequence: CASSSTGDWEQFF. In DNA, the CDR3 is TGTGCCAGCAGTTCTACAGGGGATTGGGAGCAGTTCTTC.